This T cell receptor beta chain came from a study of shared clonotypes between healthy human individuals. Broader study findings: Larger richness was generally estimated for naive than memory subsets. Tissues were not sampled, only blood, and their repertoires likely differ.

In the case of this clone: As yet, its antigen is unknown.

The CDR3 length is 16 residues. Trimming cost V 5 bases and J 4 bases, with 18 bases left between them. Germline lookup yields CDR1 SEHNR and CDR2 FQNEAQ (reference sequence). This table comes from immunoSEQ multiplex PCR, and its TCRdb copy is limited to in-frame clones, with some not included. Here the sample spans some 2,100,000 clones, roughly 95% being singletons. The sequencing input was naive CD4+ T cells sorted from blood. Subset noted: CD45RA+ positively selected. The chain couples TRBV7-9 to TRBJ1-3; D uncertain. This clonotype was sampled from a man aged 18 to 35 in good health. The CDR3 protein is CASSPLIWVGGNTIYF. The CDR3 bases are TGTGCCAGCAGCCCCCTTATCTGGGTAGGCGGAAACACCATATATTTT.